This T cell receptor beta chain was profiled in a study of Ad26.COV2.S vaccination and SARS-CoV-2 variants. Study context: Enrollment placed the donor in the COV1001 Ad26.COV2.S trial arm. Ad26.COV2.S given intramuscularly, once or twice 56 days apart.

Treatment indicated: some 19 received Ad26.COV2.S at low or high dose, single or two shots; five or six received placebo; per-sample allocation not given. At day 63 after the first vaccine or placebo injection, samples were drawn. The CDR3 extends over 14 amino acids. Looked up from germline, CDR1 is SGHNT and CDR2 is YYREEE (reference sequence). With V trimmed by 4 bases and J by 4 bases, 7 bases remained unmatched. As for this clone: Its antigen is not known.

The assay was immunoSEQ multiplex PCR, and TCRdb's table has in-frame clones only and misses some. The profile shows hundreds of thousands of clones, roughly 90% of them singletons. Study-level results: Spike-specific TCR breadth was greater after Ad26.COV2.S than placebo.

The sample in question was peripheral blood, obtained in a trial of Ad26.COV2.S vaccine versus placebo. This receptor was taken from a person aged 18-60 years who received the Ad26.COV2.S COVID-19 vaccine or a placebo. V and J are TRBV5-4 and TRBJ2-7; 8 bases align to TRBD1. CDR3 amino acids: CASSPGQGGYEQYF. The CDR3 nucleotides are TGTGCCAGCAGCCCCGGACAGGGTGGGTACGAGCAGTACTTC.